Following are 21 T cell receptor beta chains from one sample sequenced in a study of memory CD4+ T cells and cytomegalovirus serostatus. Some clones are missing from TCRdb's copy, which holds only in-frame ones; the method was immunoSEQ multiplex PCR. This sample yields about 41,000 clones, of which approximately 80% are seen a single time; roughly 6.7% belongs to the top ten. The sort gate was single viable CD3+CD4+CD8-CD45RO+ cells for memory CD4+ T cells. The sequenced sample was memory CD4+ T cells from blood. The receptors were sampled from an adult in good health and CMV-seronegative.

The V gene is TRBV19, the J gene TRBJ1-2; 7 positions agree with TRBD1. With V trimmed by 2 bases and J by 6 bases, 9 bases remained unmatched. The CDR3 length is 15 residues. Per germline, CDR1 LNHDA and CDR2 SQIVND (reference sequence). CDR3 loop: CASSIYRGSENGYTF. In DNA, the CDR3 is TGTGCCAGTAGTATATACAGGGGATCTGAGAATGGCTACACCTTC.

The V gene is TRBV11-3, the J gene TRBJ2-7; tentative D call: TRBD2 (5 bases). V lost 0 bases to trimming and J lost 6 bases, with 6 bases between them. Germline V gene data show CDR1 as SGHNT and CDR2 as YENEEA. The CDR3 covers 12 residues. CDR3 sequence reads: CASSLDRGEQYF. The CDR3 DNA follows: TGTGCCAGCAGCTTAGATCGGGGCGAGCAGTACTTC.

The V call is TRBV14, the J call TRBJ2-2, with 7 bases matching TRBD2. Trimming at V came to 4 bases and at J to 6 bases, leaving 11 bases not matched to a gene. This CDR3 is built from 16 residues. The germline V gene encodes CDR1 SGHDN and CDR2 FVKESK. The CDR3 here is CASSPPPRGRPGELFF. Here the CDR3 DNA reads TGTGCCAGCAGCCCGCCACCGCGCGGGAGACCCGGGGAGCTGTTTTTT.

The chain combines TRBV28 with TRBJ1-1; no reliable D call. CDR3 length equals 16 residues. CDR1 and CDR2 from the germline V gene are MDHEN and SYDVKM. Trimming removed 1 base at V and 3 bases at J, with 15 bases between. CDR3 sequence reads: CASSLLDPRRHTEAFF. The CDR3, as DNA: TGTGCCAGCAGTTTATTGGACCCTCGGCGACACACTGAAGCTTTCTTT.

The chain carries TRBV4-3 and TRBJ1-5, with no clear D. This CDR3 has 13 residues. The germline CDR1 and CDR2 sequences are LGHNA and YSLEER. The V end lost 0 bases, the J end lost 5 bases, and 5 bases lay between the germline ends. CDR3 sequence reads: CASSQDRDQPQHF. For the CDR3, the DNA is TGCGCCAGCAGCCAAGACCGGGATCAGCCCCAGCATTTT.

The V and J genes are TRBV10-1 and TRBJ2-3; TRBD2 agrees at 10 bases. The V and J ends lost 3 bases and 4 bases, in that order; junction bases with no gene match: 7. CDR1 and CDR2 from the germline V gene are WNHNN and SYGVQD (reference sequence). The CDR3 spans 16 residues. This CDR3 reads CASSDPTSGKADTQYF. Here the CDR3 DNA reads TGCGCCAGCAGTGACCCTACTAGCGGGAAGGCAGATACGCAGTATTTT.

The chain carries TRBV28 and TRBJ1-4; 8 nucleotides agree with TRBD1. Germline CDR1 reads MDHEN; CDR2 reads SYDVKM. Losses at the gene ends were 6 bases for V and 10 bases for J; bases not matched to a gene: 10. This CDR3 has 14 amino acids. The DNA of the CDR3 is TGTGCCAGCAGAGAAGACAGGGGATCGGTAAAACTGTTTTTT. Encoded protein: CASREDRGSVKLFF.

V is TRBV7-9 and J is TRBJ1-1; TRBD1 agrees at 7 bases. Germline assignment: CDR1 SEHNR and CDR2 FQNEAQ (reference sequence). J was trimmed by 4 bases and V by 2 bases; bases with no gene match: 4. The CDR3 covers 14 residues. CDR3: CASSLLQGSTEAFF. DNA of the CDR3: TGTGCCAGCAGCTTACTACAGGGGAGCACTGAAGCTTTCTTT.

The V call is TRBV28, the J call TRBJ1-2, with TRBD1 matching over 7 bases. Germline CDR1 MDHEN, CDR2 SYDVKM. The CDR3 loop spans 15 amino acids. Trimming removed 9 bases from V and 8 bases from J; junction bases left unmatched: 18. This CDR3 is CARPGTDTPSGGYTF. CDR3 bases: TGTGCCAGACCCGGGACAGACACGCCTAGTGGCGGCTACACCTTC.

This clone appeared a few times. CDR3 bases: TGTGCCAGCAGCGGCGGAACAGCCGCCTACGAGCAGTACTTC. Its translation is CASSGGTAAYEQYF. The chain couples TRBV7-8 to TRBJ2-7; no reliable D call. V lost 5 bases and J 2 bases, leaving 13 bases between the germline ends. Germline V CDR1 and CDR2: SGHVS, FQNEAQ. The CDR3 is 14 residues long. The full variable domain, with the rest looked up from reference TRBV7-8 and TRBJ2-7, is GAGVSQSPRYKVAKRGQDVALRCDPISGHVSLFWYQQALGQGPEFLTYFQNEAQLDKSGLPSDRFFAERPEGSVSTLKIQRTQQEDSAVYLCASSGGTAAYEQYFGPGTRLTVT.

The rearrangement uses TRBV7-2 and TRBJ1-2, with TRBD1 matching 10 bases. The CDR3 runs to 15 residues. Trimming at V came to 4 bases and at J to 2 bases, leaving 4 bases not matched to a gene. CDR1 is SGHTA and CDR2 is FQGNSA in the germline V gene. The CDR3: CASSSGDRGNYGYTF. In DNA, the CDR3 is TGTGCCAGCAGCTCCGGGGACAGGGGAAACTATGGCTACACCTTC.

CDR3 sequence (DNA): TGTGCCAGCTCAGGTTACTCTGGGGCCAACGTCCTGACTTTC. As protein: CASSGYSGANVLTF. The chain recombines TRBV5-6 with TRBJ2-6; D unresolved. Germline CDR1 reads SGHDT; CDR2 reads YYEEEE. V gave up 7 bases and J gave up 0 bases, with 8 bases separating them. The CDR3 covers 14 residues.

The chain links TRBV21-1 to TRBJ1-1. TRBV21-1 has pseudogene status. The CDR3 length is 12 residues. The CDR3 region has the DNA TGTGCCAGCAGAACCGGGACTTACGAAGCTTTCTTT. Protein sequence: CASRTGTYEAFF.

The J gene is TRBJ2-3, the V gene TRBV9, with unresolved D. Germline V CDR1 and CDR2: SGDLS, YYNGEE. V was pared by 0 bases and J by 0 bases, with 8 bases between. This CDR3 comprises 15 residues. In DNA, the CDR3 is TGTGCCAGCAGCGTAGCTCCAACTAGCACAGATACGCAGTATTTT. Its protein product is CASSVAPTSTDTQYF.

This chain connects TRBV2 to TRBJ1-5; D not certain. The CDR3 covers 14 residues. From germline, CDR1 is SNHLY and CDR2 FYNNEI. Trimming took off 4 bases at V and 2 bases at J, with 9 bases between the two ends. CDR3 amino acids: CASSGTVGNQPQHF. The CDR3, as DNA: TGTGCCAGCAGTGGGACGGTGGGCAATCAGCCCCAGCATTTT.

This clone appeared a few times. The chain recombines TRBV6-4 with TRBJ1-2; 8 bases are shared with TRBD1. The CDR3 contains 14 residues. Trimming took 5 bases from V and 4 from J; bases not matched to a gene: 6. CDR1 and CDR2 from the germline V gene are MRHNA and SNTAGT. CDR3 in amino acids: CASSPTGEAYGYTF. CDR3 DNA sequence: TGTGCCAGCAGTCCGACAGGGGAAGCCTATGGCTACACCTTC.

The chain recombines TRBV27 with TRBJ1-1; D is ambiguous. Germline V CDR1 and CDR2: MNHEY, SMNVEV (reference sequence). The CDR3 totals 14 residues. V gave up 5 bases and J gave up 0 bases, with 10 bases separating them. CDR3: CASSPGRVNTEAFF. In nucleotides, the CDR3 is TGTGCCAGCAGTCCCGGAAGGGTGAACACTGAAGCTTTCTTT.

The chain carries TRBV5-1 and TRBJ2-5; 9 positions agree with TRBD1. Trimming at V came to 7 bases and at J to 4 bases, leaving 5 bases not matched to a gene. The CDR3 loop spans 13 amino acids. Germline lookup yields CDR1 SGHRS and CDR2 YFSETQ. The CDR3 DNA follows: TGCGCCAGCGGTTTGGGACAGGGAGAGACCCAGTACTTC. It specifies CASGLGQGETQYF.

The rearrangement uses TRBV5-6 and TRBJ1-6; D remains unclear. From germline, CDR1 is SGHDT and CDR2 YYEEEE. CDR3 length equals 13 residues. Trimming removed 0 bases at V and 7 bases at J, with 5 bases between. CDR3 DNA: TGTGCCAGCAGCTTGGGTGGGAATTCACCCCTCCACTTT. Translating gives CASSLGGNSPLHF.

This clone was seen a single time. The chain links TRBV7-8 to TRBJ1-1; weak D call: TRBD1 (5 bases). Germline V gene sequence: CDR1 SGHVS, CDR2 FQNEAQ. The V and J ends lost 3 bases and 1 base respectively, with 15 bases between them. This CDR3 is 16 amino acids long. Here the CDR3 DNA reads TGTGCCAGCAGCTTCGCCTCTTGGGGGAGGAACACTGAAGCTTTCTTT. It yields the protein CASSFASWGRNTEAFF.

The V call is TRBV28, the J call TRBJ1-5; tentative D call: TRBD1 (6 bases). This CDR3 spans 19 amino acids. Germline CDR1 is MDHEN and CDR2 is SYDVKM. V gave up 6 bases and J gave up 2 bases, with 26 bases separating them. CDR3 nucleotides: TGTGCCAGCAGCCCCCCGGGACAACGGCGGGGGGGCCGCAATCAGCCCCAGCATTTT. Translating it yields CASSPPGQRRGGRNQPQHF. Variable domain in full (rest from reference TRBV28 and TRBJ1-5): DVKVTQSSRYLVKRTGEKVFLECVQDMDHENMFWYRQDPGLGLRLIYFSYDVKMKEKGDIPEGYSVSREKKERFSLILESASTNQTSMYLCASSPPGQRRGGRNQPQHFGDGTRLSIL.